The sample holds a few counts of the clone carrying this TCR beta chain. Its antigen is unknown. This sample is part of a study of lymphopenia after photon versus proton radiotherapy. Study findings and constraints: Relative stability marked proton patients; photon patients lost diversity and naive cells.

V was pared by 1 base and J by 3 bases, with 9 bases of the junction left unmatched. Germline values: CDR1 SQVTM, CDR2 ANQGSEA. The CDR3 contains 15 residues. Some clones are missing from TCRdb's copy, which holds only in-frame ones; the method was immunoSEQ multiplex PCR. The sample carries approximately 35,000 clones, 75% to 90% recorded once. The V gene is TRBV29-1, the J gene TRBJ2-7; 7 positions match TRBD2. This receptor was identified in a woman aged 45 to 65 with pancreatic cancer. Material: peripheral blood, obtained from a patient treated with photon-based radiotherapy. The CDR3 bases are TGCAGCGTTGAAGGGTTAGCGGGCGATAACTACGAGCAGTACTTC. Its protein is CSVEGLAGDNYEQYF.